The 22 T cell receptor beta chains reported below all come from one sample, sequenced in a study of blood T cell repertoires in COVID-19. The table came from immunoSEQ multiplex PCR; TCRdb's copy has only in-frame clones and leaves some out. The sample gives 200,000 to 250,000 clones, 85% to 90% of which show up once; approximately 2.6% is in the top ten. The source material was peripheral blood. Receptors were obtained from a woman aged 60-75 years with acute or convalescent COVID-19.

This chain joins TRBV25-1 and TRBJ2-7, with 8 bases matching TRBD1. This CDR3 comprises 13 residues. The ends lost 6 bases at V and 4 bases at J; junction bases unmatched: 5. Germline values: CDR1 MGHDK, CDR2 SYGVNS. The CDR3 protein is CASRETGAYEQYF. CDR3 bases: TGTGCCAGCAGGGAGACAGGGGCTTACGAGCAGTACTTC.

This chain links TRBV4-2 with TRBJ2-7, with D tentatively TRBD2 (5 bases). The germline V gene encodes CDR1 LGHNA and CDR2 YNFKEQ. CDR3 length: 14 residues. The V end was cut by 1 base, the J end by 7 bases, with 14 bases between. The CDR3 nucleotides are TGTGCCAGCAGCCAAGTGGAGCGGTTTCGGGAGCAGTACTTC. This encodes CASSQVERFREQYF.

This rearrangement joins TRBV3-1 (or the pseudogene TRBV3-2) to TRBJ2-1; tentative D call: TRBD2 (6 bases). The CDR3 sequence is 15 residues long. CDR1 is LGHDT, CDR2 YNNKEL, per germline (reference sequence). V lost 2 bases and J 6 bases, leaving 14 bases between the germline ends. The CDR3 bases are TGTGCCAGCAGCCAACCCGACGGGGGACGCAATGAGCAGTTCTTC. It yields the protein CASSQPDGGRNEQFF.

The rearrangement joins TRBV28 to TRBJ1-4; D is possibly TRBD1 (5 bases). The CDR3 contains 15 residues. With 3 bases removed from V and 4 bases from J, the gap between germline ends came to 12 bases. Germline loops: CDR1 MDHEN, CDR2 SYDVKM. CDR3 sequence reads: CASSFGGRGNEKLFF. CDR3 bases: TGTGCCAGCAGTTTCGGGGGGAGGGGTAATGAAAAACTGTTTTTT.

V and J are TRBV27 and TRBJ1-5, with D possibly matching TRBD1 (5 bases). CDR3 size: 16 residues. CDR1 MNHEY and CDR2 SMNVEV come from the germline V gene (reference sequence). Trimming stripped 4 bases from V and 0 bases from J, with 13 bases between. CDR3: CASSYTGVYSNQPQHF. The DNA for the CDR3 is TGTGCCAGCAGTTATACAGGCGTCTATAGCAATCAGCCCCAGCATTTT.

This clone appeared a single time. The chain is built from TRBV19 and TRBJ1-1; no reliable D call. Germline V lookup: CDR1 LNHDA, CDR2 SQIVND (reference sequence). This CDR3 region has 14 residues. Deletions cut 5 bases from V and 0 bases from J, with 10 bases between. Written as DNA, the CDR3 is TGTGCCAGTAGTCCCCTTATCCTGAACACTGAAGCTTTCTTT. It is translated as CASSPLILNTEAFF.

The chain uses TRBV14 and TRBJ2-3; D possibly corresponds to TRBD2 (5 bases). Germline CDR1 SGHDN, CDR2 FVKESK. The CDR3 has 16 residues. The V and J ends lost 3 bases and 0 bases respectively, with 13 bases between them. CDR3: CASSHGLGRSTDTQYF. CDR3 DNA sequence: TGTGCCAGCAGCCATGGCCTTGGGAGAAGCACAGATACGCAGTATTTT.

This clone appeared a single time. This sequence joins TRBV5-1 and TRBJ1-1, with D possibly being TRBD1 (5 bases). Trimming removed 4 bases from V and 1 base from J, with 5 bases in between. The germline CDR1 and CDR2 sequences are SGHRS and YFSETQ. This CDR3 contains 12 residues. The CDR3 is CASSRGNTEAFF. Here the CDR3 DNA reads TGCGCCAGCAGCAGGGGGAACACTGAAGCTTTCTTT.

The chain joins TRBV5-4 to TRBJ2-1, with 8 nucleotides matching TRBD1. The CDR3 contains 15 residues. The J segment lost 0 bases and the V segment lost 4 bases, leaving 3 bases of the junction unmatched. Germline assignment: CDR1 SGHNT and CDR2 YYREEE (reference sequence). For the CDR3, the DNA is TGTGCCAGCAGCCCGGACAGGGCCTCCTACAATGAGCAGTTCTTC. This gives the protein CASSPDRASYNEQFF.

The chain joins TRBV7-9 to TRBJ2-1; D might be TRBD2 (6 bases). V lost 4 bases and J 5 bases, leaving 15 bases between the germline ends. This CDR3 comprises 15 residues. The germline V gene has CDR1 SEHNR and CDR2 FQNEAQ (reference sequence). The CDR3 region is CASSSGGLVNNEQFF. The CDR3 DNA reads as TGTGCCAGCAGCTCCGGGGGACTTGTCAACAATGAGCAGTTCTTC.

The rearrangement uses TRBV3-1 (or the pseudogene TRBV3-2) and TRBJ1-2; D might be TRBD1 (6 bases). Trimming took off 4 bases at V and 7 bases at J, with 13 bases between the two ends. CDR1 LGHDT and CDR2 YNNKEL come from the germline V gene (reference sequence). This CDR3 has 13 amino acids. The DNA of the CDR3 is TGTGCCAGCAGCCTGGGACACGCGCTTGGCTACACCTTC. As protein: CASSLGHALGYTF.

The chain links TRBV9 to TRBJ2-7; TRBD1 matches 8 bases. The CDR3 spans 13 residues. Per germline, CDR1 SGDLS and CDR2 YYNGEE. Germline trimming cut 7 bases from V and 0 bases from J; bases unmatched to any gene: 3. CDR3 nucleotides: TGTGCCAGCGGACAGGGAGTCTCCTACGAGCAGTACTTC. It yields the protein CASGQGVSYEQYF.

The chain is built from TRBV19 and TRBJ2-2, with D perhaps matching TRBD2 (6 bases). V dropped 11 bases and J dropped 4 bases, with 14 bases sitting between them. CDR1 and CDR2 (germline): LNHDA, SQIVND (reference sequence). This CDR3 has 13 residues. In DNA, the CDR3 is TGTGCCGCTACTAGCTCGCCCACCGGGGAGCTGTTTTTT. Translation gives CAATSSPTGELFF.

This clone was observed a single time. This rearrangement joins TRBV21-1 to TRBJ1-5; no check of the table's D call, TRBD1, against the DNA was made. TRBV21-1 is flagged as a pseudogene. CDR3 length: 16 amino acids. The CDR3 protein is CASSKPKTGGGWPQHF. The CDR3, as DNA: TGTGCCAGCAGCAAGCCTAAGACAGGGGGAGGTTGGCCCCAGCATTTT.

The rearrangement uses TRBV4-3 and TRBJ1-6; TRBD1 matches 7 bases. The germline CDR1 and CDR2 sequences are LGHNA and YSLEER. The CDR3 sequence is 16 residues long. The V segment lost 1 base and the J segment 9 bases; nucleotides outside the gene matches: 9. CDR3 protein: CASSQVTGAIGSPLHF. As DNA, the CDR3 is TGCGCCAGCAGCCAAGTCACAGGGGCCATAGGTTCACCCCTCCACTTT.

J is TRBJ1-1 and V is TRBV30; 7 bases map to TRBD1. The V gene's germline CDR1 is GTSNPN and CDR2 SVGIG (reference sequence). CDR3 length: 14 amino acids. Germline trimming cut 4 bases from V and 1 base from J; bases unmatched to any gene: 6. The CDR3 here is CAWKLDRRNTEAFF. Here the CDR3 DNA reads TGTGCCTGGAAATTGGACAGGAGGAACACTGAAGCTTTCTTT.

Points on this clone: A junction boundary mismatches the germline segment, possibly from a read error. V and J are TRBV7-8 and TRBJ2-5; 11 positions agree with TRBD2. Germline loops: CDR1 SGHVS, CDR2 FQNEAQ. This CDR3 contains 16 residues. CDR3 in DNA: TGTGCCAGCAGCTCCGGGACTAGCGGATCAAGAGAGGCCCAGTACTTC. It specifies CASSSGTSGSREAQYF.

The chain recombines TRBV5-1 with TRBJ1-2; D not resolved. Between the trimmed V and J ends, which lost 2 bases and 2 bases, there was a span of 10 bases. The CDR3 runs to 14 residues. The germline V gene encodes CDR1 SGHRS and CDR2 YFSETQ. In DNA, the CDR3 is TGCGCCAGCAGCTTAATGACAAAAAACTATGGCTACACCTTC. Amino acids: CASSLMTKNYGYTF.

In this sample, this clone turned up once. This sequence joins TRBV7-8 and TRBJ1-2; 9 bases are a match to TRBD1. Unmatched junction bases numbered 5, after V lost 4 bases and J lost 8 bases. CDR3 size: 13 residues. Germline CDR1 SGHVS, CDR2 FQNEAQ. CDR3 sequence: CASSSDRGGGYTF. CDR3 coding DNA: TGTGCCAGCAGCTCGGACAGGGGTGGCGGCTACACCTTC.

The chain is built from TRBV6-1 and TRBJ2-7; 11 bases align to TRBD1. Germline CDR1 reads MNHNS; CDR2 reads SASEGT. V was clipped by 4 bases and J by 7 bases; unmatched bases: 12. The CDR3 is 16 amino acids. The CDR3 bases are TGTGCCAGCAGTGTTAGGACAGGGGGCCAAGGTGAGGAGCAGTACTTC. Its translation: CASSVRTGGQGEEQYF.

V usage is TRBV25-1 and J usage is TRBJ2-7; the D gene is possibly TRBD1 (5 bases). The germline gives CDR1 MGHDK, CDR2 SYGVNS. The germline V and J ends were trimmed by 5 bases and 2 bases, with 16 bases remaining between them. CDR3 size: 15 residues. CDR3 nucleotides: TGTGCCAGCAGTCCCCCCCGGACAACCACCTACGAGCAGTACTTC. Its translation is CASSPPRTTTYEQYF.

Here the CDR3 DNA reads TGTGCCAGCAGCTTCAGCTACAATGAGCAGTTCTTC. It encodes CASSFSYNEQFF. The rearrangement joins TRBV7-9 to TRBJ2-1; D ambiguous. Trimming shortened V by 3 bases and J by 3 bases, and 3 bases separated the two germline ends. Germline V gene lookup returns CDR1 SEHNR and CDR2 FQNEAQ (reference sequence). The length of the CDR3 is 12 residues.